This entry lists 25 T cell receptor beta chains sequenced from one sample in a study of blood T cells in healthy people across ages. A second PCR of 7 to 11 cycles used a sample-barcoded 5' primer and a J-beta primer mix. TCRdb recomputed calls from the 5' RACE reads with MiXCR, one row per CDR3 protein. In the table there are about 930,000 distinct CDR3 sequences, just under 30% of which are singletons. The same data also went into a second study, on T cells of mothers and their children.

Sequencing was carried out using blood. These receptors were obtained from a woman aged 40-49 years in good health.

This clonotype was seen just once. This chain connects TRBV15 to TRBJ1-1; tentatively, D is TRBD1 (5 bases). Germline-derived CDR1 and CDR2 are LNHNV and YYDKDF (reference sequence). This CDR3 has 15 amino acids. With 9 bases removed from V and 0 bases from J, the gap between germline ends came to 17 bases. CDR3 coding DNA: TGTGCCACTAGGGCACCGGGACGGCTGAACACTGAAGCTTTCTTT. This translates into CATRAPGRLNTEAFF. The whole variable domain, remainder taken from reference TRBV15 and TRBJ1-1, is DAMVIQNPRYQVTQFGKPVTLSCSQTLNHNVMYWYQQKSSQAPKLLFHYYDKDFNNEADTPDNFQSRRPNTSFCFLDIRSPGLGDTAMYLCATRAPGRLNTEAFFGQGTRLTVV.

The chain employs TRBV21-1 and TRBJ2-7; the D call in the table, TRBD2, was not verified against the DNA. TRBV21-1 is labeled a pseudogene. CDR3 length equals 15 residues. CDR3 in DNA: TGTGCCAGCAGCTCTTGGACTAGCGGGTTCTACGAGCAGTACTTC. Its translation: CASSSWTSGFYEQYF.

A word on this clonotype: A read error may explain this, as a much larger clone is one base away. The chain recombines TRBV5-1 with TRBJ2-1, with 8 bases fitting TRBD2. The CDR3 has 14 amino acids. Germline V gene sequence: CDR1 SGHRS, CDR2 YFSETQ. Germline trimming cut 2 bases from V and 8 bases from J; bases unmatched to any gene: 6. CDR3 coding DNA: TGCGCCAGCAGCTTCGGGGGGGACTCTTATGAGCAGTTCTTC. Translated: CASSFGGDSYEQFF.

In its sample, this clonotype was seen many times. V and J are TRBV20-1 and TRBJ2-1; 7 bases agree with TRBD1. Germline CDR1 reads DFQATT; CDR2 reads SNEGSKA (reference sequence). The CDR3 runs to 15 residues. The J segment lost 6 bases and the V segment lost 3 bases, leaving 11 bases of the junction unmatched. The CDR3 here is CSASNVLRGRNEQFF. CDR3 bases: TGCAGTGCTAGTAATGTCTTAAGGGGGCGCAATGAGCAGTTCTTC.

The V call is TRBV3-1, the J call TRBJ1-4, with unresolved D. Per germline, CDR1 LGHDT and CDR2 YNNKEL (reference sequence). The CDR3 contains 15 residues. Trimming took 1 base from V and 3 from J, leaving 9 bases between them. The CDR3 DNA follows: TGTGCCAGCAGCCAAGGGATACGGTCTAATGAAAAACTGTTTTTT. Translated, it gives CASSQGIRSNEKLFF.

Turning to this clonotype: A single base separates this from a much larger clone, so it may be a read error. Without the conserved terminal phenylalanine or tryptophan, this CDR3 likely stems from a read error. This CDR3 reads CSARPGLAGGTDTQYL. The CDR3 DNA is TGCAGTGCTAGACCGGGACTAGCGGGGGGAACAGATACGCAGTATTTG. V gene TRBV20-1 combines with J gene TRBJ2-3; TRBD2 agrees at 15 bases. There are 16 residues in the CDR3. Germline-derived CDR1 and CDR2 are DFQATT and SNEGSKA (reference sequence). The V and J ends lost 2 bases and 3 bases, in that order; junction bases with no gene match: 3.

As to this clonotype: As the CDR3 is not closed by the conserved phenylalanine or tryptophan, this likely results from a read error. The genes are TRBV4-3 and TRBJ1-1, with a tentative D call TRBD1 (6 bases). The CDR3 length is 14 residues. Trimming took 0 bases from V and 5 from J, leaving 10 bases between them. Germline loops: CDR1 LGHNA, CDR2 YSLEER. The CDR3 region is CASSQDRGETEAFC. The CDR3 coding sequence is TGCGCCAGCAGCCAAGATAGGGGGGAGACTGAAGCTTTCTGT.

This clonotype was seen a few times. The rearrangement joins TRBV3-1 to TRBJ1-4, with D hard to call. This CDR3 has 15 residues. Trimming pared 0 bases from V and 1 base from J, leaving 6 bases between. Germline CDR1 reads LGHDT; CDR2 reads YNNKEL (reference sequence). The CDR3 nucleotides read TGTGCCAGCAGCCAAGAAGAAAGAACTAATGAAAAACTGTTTTTT. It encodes CASSQEERTNEKLFF.

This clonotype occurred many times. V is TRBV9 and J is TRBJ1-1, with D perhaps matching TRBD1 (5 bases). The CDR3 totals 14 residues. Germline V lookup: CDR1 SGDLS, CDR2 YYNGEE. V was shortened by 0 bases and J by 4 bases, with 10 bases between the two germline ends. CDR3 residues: CASSVAGLGTEAFF. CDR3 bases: TGTGCCAGCAGCGTAGCAGGGTTGGGCACTGAAGCTTTCTTT.

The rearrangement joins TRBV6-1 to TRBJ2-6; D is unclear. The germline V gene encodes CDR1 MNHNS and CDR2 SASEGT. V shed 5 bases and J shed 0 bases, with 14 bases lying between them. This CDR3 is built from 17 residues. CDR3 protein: CASSPAHGDSGANVLTF. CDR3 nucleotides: TGTGCCAGCAGTCCCGCCCACGGAGACTCTGGGGCCAACGTCCTGACTTTC.

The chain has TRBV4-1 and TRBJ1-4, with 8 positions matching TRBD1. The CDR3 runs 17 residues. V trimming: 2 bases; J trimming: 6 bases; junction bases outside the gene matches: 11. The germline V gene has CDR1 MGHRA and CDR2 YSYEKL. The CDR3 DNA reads TGCGCCAGCAGCCAAATCCAGGGGGCGCGGACTGATGAAAAACTGTTTTTT. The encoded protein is CASSQIQGARTDEKLFF.

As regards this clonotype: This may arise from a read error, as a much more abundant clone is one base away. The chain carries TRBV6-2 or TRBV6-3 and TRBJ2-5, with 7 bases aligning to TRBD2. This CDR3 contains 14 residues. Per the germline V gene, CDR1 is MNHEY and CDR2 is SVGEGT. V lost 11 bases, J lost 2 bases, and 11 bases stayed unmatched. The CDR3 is CAGGYGTIQETQYF. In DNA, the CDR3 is TGTGCCGGCGGTTACGGGACTATACAAGAGACCCAGTACTTC.

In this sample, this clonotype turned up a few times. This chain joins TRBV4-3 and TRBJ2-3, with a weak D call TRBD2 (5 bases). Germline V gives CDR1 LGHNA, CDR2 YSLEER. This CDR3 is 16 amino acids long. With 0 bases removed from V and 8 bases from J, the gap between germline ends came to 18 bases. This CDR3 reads CASSQDRTPRKSTQYF. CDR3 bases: TGCGCCAGCAGCCAAGATCGGACTCCCAGGAAATCTACGCAGTATTTT.

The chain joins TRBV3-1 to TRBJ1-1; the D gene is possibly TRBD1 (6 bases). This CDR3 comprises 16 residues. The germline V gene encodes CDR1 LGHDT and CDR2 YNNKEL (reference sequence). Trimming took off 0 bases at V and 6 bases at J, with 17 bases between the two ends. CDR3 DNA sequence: TGTGCCAGCAGCCAAGATTGGGTCAGGGGAGGTCCTGAAGCTTTCTTT. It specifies CASSQDWVRGGPEAFF.

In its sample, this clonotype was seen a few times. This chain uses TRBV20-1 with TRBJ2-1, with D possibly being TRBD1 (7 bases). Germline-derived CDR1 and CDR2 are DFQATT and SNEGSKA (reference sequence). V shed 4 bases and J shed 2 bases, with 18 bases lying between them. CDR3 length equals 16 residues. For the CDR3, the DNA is TGCAGTGCTACGAACCGACAGGGCGGGGCCTACAATGAGCAGTTCTTC. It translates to CSATNRQGGAYNEQFF.

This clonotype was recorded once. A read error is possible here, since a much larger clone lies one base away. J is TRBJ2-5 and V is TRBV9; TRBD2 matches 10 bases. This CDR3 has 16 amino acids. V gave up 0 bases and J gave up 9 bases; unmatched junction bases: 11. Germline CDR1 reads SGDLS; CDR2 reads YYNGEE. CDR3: CASSVATLAGREAQYF. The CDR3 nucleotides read TGTGCCAGCAGCGTAGCTACACTAGCGGGGCGGGAGGCCCAGTACTTC.

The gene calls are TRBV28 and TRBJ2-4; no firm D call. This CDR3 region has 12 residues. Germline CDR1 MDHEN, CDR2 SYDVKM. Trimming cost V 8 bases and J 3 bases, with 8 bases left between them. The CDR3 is CASGIRKNIQYF. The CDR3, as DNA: TGTGCCAGCGGGATTCGCAAAAACATTCAGTACTTC.

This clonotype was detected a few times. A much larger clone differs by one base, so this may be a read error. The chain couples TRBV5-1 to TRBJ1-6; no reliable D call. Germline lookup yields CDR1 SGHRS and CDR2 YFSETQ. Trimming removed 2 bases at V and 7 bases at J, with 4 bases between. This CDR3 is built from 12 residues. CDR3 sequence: CASSFENSPLHF. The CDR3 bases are TGCGCCAGCAGCTTTGAAAATTCACCCCTCCACTTT.

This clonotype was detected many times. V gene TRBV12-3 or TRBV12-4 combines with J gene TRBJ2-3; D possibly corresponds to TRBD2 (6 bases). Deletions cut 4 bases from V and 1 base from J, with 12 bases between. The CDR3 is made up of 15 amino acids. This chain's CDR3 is CASSSDGSRTDTQYF. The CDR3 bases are TGTGCCAGCAGTTCCGACGGGAGTCGCACAGATACGCAGTATTTT.

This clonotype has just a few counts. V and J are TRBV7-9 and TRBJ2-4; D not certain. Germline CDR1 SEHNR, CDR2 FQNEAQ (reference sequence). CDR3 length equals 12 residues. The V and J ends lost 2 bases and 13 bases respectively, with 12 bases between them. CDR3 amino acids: CASSLYVMEQYF. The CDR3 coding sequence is TGTGCCAGCAGCTTATATGTCATGGAGCAGTACTTC.

CDR3 loop: CASSSSSSGSSYEQYF. The CDR3 coding sequence is TGTGCCAGCAGCTCTTCCTCTAGCGGAAGCTCCTACGAGCAGTACTTC. The rearrangement joins TRBV7-9 to TRBJ2-7, with 7 bases lining up with TRBD2. Germline V gives CDR1 SEHNR, CDR2 FQNEAQ (reference sequence). This CDR3 spans 16 amino acids. The ends lost 4 bases at V and 0 bases at J; junction bases unmatched: 9.

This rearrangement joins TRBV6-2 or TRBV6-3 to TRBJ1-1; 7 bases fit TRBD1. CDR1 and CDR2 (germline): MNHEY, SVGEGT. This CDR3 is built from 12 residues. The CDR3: CAEIQGGTEAFF. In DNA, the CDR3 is TGTGCTGAGATCCAGGGGGGCACTGAAGCTTTCTTT.

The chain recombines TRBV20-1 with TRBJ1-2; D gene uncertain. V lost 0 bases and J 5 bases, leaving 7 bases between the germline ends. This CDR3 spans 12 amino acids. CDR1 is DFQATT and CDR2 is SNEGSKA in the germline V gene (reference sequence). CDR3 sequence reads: CSARDKAYGYTF. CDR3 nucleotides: TGCAGTGCTAGAGATAAAGCTTATGGCTACACCTTC.

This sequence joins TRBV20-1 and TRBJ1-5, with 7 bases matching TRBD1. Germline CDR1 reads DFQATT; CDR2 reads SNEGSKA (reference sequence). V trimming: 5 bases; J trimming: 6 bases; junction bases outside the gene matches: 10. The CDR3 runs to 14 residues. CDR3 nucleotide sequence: TGCAGTGCTGAACAGGGGTTGGTGGGTCAGCCCCAGCATTTT. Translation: CSAEQGLVGQPQHF.

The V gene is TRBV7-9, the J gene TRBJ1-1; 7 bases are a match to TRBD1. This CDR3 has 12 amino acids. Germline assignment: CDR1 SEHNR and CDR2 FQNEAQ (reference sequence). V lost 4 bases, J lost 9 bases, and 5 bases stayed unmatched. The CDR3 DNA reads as TGTGCCAGCAGCTACAGGGGCGCCAAAGCTTTCTTT. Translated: CASSYRGAKAFF.